This T cell receptor beta chain originates from a study of blood T cell repertoires in COVID-19. The V and J ends lost 1 base and 7 bases, in that order; junction bases with no gene match: 7. CDR1 is SEHNR and CDR2 is FQNEAQ in the germline V gene (reference sequence). The CDR3 totals 16 residues. This clone was seen at least ten times. Profiled with immunoSEQ multiplex PCR; TCRdb holds only in-frame clones, not every one. Seen here are 140,000 to 150,000 clones, around 73% observed once, and the top ten hold roughly 5.6%. This receptor was obtained from a woman between 50 and 59 years old who had recovered from COVID-19. V is TRBV7-9 and J is TRBJ2-2, with 9 bases matching TRBD2. What was sequenced was PBMCs or T cells enriched from blood (not recorded which). Here the CDR3 reads CASSLGLAGRLGELFF. CDR3 DNA: TGTGCCAGCAGCTTAGGTCTAGCGGGGCGCCTCGGGGAGCTGTTTTTT.